The clone carrying this T cell receptor (beta chain) was seen a few times. What it recognizes is unknown. The repertoire was sequenced with immunoSEQ multiplex PCR; TCRdb's copy has only in-frame clones and lacks some. The sample carries roughly 220,000 clones, roughly 79% recorded once. These data originate in a study of cytotoxic CD8 clonotypes in ibrutinib-treated CLL. Overall study: Complete response was seen in 2 patients and partial in around 24; about twelve progressed and around 14 stayed remitted after a median about 68 months. Average yields of around 230,000 productive templates and 94,082 productive rearrangements characterized the samples.

CDR3 length: 13 residues. The V and J ends lost 2 bases and 12 bases, in that order; junction bases with no gene match: 8. The V gene's germline CDR1 is SEHNR and CDR2 FQNEAQ (reference sequence). Study-wide points: Investigators sampled sustained-remission and progressing patients at differing times. Measured clonality at baseline was greater than in age-matched healthy donors and tracked with circulating CD8+ T-cell counts.

The receptor comes from a human donor with chronic lymphocytic leukemia. The J gene is TRBJ1-1, the V gene TRBV7-9; 8 bases match TRBD1. Source: PBMCs, taken after 12 months of ibrutinib treatment. CDR3 nucleotides: TGTGCCAGCAGCTTATCTGCACAGGGGGAGTCTTTCTTT. Translated, it gives CASSLSAQGESFF.